Listed below are T cell receptor beta chains from one sample, sequenced in a study of neoadjuvant nivolumab and ipilimumab in lung cancer. TCRdb's copy holds only in-frame clones and misses some; the assay was immunoSEQ multiplex PCR. The data hold some 43,000 clones, with around 89% observed a single time. The sample in question was blood, obtained before neoadjuvant nivolumab, alone or with ipilimumab. The receptor set was obtained from an adult with non-small cell lung cancer. Some clones in this sample may be carry-over from other donors' samples. Both conserved end residues are part of each CDR3. D genes are given only for firm matches. Clone size is shown for a subset of rows, as once, few, many or a class of expanded clone.

j_gene: TRBJ1-1; d_gene: NA; v_gene: TRBV29-1; abundance: NA; CDR3nt: TGCAGCGTTGGTACAGGGCGAGGCACTGAAGCTTTCTTT; CDR3aa: CSVGTGRGTEAFF
j_gene: TRBJ2-5; d_gene: TRBD1; v_gene: TRBV7-6; abundance: NA; CDR3nt: TGTGCCAGCAGCTTAATGCAGGGGGCGGAGACCCAGTACTTC; CDR3aa: CASSLMQGAETQYF
j_gene: TRBJ2-7; d_gene: NA; v_gene: TRBV2; abundance: NA; CDR3nt: TGTGCCAGCGAAGCGGGCCTTGCCTACGAGCAGTACTTC; CDR3aa: CASEAGLAYEQYF
j_gene: TRBJ2-7; d_gene: NA; v_gene: TRBV19; abundance: NA; CDR3nt: TGTGCCAGTAGTATAGACGACCCAATGGGCGAGCAGTACTTC; CDR3aa: CASSIDDPMGEQYF
j_gene: TRBJ2-3; d_gene: NA; v_gene: TRBV6-1; abundance: NA; CDR3nt: TGTGCCAGCGAATTAACCACAGATACGCAGTATTTT; CDR3aa: CASELTTDTQYF
j_gene: TRBJ2-1; d_gene: TRBD2; v_gene: TRBV2; abundance: NA; CDR3nt: TGTGCCAGCAGTAATAGCGGGATGGCCTCCAATGAGCAGTTCTTC; CDR3aa: CASSNSGMASNEQFF
j_gene: TRBJ2-3; d_gene: TRBD1; v_gene: TRBV25-1; abundance: NA; CDR3nt: TGTGCCAGCAGCGGACAGGGAACTAGCACAGATACGCAGTATTTT; CDR3aa: CASSGQGTSTDTQYF
j_gene: TRBJ1-1; d_gene: NA; v_gene: TRBV2; abundance: NA; CDR3nt: TGTGCCAGCAGGAGGGTTCGTAACACTGAAGCTTTCTTT; CDR3aa: CASRRVRNTEAFF
j_gene: TRBJ2-2; d_gene: NA; v_gene: TRBV5-1; abundance: NA; CDR3nt: TGCGCCAGCAGCTTGGTTATGGGGGGCACCGGGGAGCTGTTTTTT; CDR3aa: CASSLVMGGTGELFF
j_gene: TRBJ2-1; d_gene: NA; v_gene: TRBV9; abundance: NA; CDR3nt: TGTGCCAGCACCGTAGAGGCTAGCGCAACCAATGAGCAGTTCTTC; CDR3aa: CASTVEASATNEQFF
j_gene: TRBJ2-5; d_gene: NA; v_gene: TRBV11-3; abundance: NA; CDR3nt: TGTGCCAGCAGCCGGACCGGGTCATTCCAAGAGACCCAGTACTTC; CDR3aa: CASSRTGSFQETQYF
j_gene: TRBJ1-1; d_gene: NA; v_gene: TRBV20-1; abundance: few; CDR3nt: TGCAGTGCAGTCCTGGGGACTGAAGCTTTCTTT; CDR3aa: CSAVLGTEAFF
j_gene: TRBJ2-7; d_gene: NA; v_gene: TRBV7-9; abundance: NA; CDR3nt: TGTGCCAGCAGCGAAGGAATTTACGAGCAGTACTTC; CDR3aa: CASSEGIYEQYF
j_gene: TRBJ2-3; d_gene: TRBD1; v_gene: TRBV7-3; abundance: once; CDR3nt: TGTGCCAGCGCTACGACAGGGGCGAACACAGATACGCAGTATTTT; CDR3aa: CASATTGANTDTQYF
j_gene: TRBJ2-6; d_gene: NA; v_gene: TRBV5-4; abundance: NA; CDR3nt: TGTGCCAGCAGCTTGGAAGGGGGGGCTGGGGCCAACGTCCTGACTTTC; CDR3aa: CASSLEGGAGANVLTF
j_gene: TRBJ2-5; d_gene: NA; v_gene: TRBV7-4; abundance: NA; CDR3nt: TGTGCCAGCAGCTTAGAACGGTTCCAAGAGACCCAGTACTTC; CDR3aa: CASSLERFQETQYF
j_gene: TRBJ1-5; d_gene: TRBD1; v_gene: TRBV7-9; abundance: NA; CDR3nt: TGTGCCAGCAGCTCGACAGGGAATCAGCCCCAGCATTTT; CDR3aa: CASSSTGNQPQHF
j_gene: TRBJ2-1; d_gene: NA; v_gene: TRBV15; abundance: NA; CDR3nt: TGTGCCACCAGCAGAGAGACGTCTACCCTAGGGAATGAGCAGTTCTTC; CDR3aa: CATSRETSTLGNEQFF
j_gene: TRBJ2-7; d_gene: NA; v_gene: TRBV4-2; abundance: NA; CDR3nt: TGTGCCAGCAGCCTTGAACGGGAGACCTCCTACGAGCAGTACTTC; CDR3aa: CASSLERETSYEQYF
j_gene: TRBJ2-1; d_gene: NA; v_gene: TRBV5-5; abundance: NA; CDR3nt: TGTGCCAGCAGCTTGGAGTGGCAGCTCTACAATGAGCAGTTCTTC; CDR3aa: CASSLEWQLYNEQFF
j_gene: TRBJ2-3; d_gene: NA; v_gene: TRBV29-1; abundance: NA; CDR3nt: TGCAGCGTGGGGGTACCACCCACAGATACGCAGTATTTT; CDR3aa: CSVGVPPTDTQYF
j_gene: TRBJ1-2; d_gene: NA; v_gene: TRBV28; abundance: NA; CDR3nt: TGTGCCAGCAGTTTATCGAGGGGCTACACCTTC; CDR3aa: CASSLSRGYTF
j_gene: TRBJ1-1; d_gene: NA; v_gene: TRBV5-1; abundance: NA; CDR3nt: TGCGCCAGCAGCTTGAATCAGGGGAACACTGAAGCTTTCTTT; CDR3aa: CASSLNQGNTEAFF
j_gene: TRBJ2-7; d_gene: NA; v_gene: TRBV7-2; abundance: NA; CDR3nt: TGTGCCAGCAGCTTCCAACCCACGGGCTCCGAGCAGTACTTC; CDR3aa: CASSFQPTGSEQYF
j_gene: TRBJ2-1; d_gene: TRBD1; v_gene: TRBV19; abundance: NA; CDR3nt: TGTGCCAGTAGTATACAGGACAGGGATTACAATGAGCAGTTCTTC; CDR3aa: CASSIQDRDYNEQFF
j_gene: TRBJ2-3; d_gene: TRBD2; v_gene: TRBV5-1; abundance: NA; CDR3nt: TGCGCCAGCAGCCTTAGCGGGACTAGCACAGATACGCAGTATTTT; CDR3aa: CASSLSGTSTDTQYF
j_gene: TRBJ1-1; d_gene: NA; v_gene: TRBV5-1; abundance: NA; CDR3nt: TGCGCCAGCAGCAAAGGGGGACGGATGGACACTGAAGCTTTCTTT; CDR3aa: CASSKGGRMDTEAFF
j_gene: TRBJ2-1; d_gene: NA; v_gene: TRBV13; abundance: NA; CDR3nt: TGTGCCAGCAGCTCCGTCCTCAGGGGCAATGAGCAGTTCTTC; CDR3aa: CASSSVLRGNEQFF